The source of this T cell receptor beta chain is a study of cytomegalovirus exposure and HLA in healthy donors. Findings of the study overall: A later analysis by the authors found several of the most significant clusters apparently linked to common viral pathogens.

On this clone: Its antigen is unidentified.

With 60 Vbeta and 13 Jbeta primers, the PCR was carried out. Assay used: immunoSEQ multiplex PCR; TCRdb lists only in-frame clones, some missing. This sample has tens of thousands of clones, with approximately 78% found just once. This CDR3 region has 14 residues. The specimen was PBMCs. This receptor was identified in a man aged 40-49 years in good health and CMV-seronegative. The V and J genes are TRBV21-1 and TRBJ1-2; TRBD1, the table's D call, lacks a check against the DNA. TRBV21-1 is marked as a pseudogene. The CDR3 here is CASSQGGRAYGYTF. The CDR3 DNA sequence: TGTGCCAGCAGCCAGGGGGGCAGGGCCTATGGCTACACCTTC.